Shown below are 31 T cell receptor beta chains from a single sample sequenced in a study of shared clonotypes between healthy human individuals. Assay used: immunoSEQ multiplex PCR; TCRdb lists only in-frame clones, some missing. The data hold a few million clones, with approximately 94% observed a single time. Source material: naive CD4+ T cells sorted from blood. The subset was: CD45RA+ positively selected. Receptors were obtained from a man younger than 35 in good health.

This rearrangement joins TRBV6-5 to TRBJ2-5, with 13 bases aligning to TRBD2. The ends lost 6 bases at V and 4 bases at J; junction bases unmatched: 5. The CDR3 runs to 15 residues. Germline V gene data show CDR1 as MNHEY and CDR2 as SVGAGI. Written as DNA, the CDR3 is TGTGCCAGCAGAACAACTAGCGGGGGGGCAGAGACCCAGTACTTC. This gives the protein CASRTTSGGAETQYF.

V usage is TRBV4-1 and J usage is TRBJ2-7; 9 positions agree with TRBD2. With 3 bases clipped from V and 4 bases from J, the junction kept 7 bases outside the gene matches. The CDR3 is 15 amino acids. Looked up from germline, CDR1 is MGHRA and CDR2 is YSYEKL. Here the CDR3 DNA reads TGCGCCAGCAGCCAGCCAGCCGCGGGGGGGTACGAGCAGTACTTC. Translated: CASSQPAAGGYEQYF.

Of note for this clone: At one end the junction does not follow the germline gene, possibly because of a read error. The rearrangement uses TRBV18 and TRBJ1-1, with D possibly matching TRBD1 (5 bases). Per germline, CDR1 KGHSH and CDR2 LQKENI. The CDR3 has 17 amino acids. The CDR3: CASSPPDSAGRNTEAFF. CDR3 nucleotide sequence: TGTGCCAGCTCCCCACCCGACTCGGCAGGGAGGAACACTGAAGCTTTCTTT. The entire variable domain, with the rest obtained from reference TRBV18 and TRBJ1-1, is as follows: NAGVMQNPRHLVRRRGQEARLRCSPMKGHSHVYWYRQLPEEGLKFMVYLQKENIIDESGMPKERFSAEFPKEGPSILRIQQVVRGDSAAYFCASSPPDSAGRNTEAFFGQGTRLTVV.

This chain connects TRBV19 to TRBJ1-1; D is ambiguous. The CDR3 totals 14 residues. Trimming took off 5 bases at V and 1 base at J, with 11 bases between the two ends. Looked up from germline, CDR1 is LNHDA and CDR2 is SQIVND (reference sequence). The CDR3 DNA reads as TGTGCCAGTAGTCTCGGACGGGCGAACACTGAAGCTTTCTTT. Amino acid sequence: CASSLGRANTEAFF.

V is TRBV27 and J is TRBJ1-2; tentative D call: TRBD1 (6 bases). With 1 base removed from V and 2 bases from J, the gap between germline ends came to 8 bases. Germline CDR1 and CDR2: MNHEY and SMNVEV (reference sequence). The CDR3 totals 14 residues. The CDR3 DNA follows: TGTGCCAGCAGTTTATGGGGGGCCAACTATGGCTACACCTTC. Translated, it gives CASSLWGANYGYTF.

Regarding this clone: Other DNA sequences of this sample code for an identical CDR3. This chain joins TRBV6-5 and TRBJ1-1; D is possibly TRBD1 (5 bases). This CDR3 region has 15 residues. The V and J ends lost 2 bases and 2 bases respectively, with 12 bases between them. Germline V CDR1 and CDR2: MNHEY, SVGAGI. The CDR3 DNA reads TGTGCCAGCAGTTACGTCGGGCAGGGTAACACTGAAGCTTTCTTT. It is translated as CASSYVGQGNTEAFF.

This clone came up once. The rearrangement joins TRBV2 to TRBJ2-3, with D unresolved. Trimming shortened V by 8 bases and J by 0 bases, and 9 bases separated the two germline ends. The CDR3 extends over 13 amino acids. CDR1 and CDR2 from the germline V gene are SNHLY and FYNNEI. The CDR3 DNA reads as TGTGCCAGCCGAGCCACTAGCACAGATACGCAGTATTTT. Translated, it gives CASRATSTDTQYF.

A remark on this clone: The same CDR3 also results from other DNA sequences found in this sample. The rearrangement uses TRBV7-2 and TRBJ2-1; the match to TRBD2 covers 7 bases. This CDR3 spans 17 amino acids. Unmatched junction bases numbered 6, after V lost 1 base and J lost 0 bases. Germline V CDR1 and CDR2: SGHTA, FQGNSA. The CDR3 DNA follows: TGTGCCAGCAGCTTAGAACCCCGCGGGAGCTCCTACAATGAGCAGTTCTTC. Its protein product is CASSLEPRGSSYNEQFF. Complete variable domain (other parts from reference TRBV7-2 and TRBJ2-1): GAGVSQSPSNKVTEKGKDVELRCDPISGHTALYWYRQSLGQGLEFLIYFQGNSAPDKSGLPSDRFSAERTGGSVSTLTIQRTQQEDSAVYLCASSLEPRGSSYNEQFFGPGTRLTVL.

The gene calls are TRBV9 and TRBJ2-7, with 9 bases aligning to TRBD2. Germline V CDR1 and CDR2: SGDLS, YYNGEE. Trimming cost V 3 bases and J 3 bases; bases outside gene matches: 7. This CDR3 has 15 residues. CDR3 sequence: CASSGPGTSFYEQYF. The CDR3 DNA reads TGTGCCAGCAGCGGCCCCGGGACTAGCTTCTACGAGCAGTACTTC.

CDR3 residues: CASSLKTGGPGELFF. The CDR3 DNA reads TGCGCCAGCAGCCTGAAAACAGGGGGCCCCGGGGAGCTGTTTTTT. The J gene is TRBJ2-2, the V gene TRBV5-1, with 9 bases fitting TRBD1. CDR3 length equals 15 residues. CDR1 is SGHRS, CDR2 YFSETQ, per germline. With 4 bases clipped from V and 6 bases from J, the junction kept 7 bases outside the gene matches.

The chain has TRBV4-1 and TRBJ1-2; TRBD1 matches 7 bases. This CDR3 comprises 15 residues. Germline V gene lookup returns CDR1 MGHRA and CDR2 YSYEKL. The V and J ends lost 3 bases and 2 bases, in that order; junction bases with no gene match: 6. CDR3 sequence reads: CASSHNDRENYGYTF. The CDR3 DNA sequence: TGCGCCAGCAGCCACAATGACAGGGAAAACTATGGCTACACCTTC.

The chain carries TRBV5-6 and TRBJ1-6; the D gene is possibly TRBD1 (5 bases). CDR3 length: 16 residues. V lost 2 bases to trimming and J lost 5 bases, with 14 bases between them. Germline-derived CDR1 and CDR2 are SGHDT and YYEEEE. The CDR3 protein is CASSLHRSWNNSPLHF. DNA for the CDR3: TGTGCCAGCAGCTTACACAGGTCATGGAATAATTCACCCCTCCACTTT.

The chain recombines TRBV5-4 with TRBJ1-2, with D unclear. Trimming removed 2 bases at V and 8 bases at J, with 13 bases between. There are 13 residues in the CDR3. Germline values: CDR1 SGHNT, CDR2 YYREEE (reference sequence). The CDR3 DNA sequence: TGTGCCAGCAGCTTTACAGCCCAGCGGGGCTACACCTTC. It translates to CASSFTAQRGYTF.

The CDR3 sequence is CASSLDMGTTEQYF. CDR3 nucleotide sequence: TGTGCCAGCAGCTTAGATATGGGGACTACGGAGCAGTACTTC. V is TRBV11-2 and J is TRBJ2-7, with 7 bases matching TRBD2. Losses at the gene ends were 0 bases for V and 7 bases for J; bases not matched to a gene: 6. Germline CDR1 reads SGHAT; CDR2 reads FQNNGV. This CDR3 is built from 14 residues.

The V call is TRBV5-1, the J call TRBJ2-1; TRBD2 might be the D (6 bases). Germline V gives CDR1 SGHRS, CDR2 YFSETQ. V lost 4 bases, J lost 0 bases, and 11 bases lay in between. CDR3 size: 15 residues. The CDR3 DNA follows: TGCGCCAGCAGCCGGGACTCCGGCTCCTACAATGAGCAGTTCTTC. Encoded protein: CASSRDSGSYNEQFF. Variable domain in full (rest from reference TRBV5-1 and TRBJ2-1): KAGVTQTPRYLIKTRGQQVTLSCSPISGHRSVSWYQQTPGQGLQFLFEYFSETQRNKGNFPGRFSGRQFSNSRSEMNVSTLELGDSALYLCASSRDSGSYNEQFFGPGTRLTVL.

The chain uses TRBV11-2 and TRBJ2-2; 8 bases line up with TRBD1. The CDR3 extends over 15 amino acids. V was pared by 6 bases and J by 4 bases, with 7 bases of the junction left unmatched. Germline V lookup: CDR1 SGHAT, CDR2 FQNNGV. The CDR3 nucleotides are TGTGCCAGCAGGTCGACAGGGGCGGCCACCGGGGAGCTGTTTTTT. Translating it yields CASRSTGAATGELFF.

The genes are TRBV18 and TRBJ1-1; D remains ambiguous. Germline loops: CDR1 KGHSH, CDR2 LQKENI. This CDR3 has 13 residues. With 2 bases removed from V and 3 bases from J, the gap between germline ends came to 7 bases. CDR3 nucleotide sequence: TGTGCCAGCTCACCAAACGAGTACACTGAAGCTTTCTTT. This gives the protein CASSPNEYTEAFF.

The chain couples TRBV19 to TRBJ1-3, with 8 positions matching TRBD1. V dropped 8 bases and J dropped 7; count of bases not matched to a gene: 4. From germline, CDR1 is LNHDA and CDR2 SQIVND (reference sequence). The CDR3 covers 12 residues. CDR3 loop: CASVDRVNTIYF. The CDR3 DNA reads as TGTGCCAGTGTGGACAGGGTGAACACCATATATTTT.

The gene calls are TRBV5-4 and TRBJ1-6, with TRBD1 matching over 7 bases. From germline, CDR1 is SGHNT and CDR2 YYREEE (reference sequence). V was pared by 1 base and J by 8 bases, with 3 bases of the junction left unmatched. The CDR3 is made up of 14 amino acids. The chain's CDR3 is CASSLRTGDSPLHF. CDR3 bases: TGTGCCAGCAGCTTGAGGACAGGCGATTCACCCCTCCACTTT.

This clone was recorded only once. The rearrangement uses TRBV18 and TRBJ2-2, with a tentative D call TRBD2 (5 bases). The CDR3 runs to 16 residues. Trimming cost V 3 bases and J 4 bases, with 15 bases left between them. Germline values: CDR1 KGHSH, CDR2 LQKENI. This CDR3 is CASSPLATGGTGELFF. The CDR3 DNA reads TGTGCCAGCTCACCCTTAGCGACGGGCGGCACCGGGGAGCTGTTTTTT.

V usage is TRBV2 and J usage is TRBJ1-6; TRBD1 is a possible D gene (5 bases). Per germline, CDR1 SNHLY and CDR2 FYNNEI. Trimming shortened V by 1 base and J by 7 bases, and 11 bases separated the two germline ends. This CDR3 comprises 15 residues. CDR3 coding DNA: TGTGCCAGCAGTGAAGGGCGGGGGAGGAATTCACCCCTCCACTTT. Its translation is CASSEGRGRNSPLHF.

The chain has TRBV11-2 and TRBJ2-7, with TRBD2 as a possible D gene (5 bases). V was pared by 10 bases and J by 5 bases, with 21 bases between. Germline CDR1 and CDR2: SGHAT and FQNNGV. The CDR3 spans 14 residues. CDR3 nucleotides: TGTGCCACAGGACCGGGGTGGGTTAGTAACGAGCAGTACTTC. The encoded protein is CATGPGWVSNEQYF.

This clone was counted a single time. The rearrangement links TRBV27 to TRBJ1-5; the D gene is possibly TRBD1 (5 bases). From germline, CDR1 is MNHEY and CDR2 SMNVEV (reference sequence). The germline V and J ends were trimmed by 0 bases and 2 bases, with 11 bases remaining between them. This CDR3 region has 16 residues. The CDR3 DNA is TGTGCCAGCAGTTTATCCCGGGGCTCTGGCAATCAGCCCCAGCATTTT. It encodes CASSLSRGSGNQPQHF.

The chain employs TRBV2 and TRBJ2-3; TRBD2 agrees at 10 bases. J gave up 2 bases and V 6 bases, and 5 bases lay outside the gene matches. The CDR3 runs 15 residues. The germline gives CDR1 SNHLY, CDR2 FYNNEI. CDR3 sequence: CASRGLADYTDTQYF. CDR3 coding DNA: TGTGCCAGCAGAGGACTAGCGGACTACACAGATACGCAGTATTTT.

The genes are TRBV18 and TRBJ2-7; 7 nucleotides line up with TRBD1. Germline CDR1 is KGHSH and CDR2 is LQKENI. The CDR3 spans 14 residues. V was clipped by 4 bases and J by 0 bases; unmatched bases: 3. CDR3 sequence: CASSRRQGSYEQYF. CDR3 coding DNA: TGTGCCAGCTCACGACGACAGGGCTCCTACGAGCAGTACTTC.

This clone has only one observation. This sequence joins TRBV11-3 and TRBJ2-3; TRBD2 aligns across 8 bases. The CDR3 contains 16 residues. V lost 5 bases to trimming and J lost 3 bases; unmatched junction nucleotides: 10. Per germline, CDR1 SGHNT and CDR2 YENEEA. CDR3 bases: TGTGCCAGCAGCCTCTCGGCGGGGGGCATGACAGATACGCAGTATTTT. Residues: CASSLSAGGMTDTQYF.

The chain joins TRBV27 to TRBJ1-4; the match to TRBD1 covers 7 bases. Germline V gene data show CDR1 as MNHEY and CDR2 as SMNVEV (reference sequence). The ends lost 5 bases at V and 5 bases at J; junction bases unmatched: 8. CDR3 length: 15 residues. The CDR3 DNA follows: TGTGCCAGCAGTATAACCGGGACAGTAAATGAAAAACTGTTTTTT. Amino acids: CASSITGTVNEKLFF.

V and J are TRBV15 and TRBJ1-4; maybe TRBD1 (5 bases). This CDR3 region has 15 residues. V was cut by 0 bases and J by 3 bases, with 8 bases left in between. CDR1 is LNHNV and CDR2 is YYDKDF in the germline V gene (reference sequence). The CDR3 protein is CATSREDTSNEKLFF. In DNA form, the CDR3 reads TGTGCCACCAGCAGAGAGGACACCTCTAATGAAAAACTGTTTTTT.

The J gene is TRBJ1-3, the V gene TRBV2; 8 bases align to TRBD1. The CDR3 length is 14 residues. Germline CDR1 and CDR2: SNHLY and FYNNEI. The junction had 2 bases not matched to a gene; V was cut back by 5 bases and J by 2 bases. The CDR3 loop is CASSQDRAGNTIYF. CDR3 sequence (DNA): TGTGCCAGCAGTCAGGACAGGGCTGGAAACACCATATATTTT.

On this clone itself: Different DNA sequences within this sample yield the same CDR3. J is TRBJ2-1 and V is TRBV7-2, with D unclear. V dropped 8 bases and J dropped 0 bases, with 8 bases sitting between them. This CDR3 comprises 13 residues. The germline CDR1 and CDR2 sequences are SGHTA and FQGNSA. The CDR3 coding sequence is TGTGCCAGCTCTCCGGGCTCCTACAATGAGCAGTTCTTC. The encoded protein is CASSPGSYNEQFF.

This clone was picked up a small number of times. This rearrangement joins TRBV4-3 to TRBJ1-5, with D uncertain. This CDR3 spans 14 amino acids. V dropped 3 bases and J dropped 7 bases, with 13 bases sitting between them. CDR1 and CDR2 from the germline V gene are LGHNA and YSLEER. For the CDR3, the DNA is TGCGCCAGCAGCCAGGACCGCATAGGACAGCCCCAGCATTTT. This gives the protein CASSQDRIGQPQHF.